This TCR beta chain was recovered during a study of human T cells and chemical hapten exposure. From the RACE reads, TCRdb called clonotypes with MiXCR, one entry per CDR3 protein. The sample yields about 100,000 distinct CDR3 sequences, roughly 11% seen once. As regards this clonotype: At one of its ends the junction is not consistent with the germline gene, which may arise from a read error.

As to time point: patch test 2, 6 weeks after DPC sensitization. Treatment in this sample: therapeutic diphenylcyclopropenone sensitization with weekly scalp DPC. The length of the CDR3 is 14 residues. Germline CDR1 reads SGHRS; CDR2 reads YFSETQ. V is TRBV5-1 and J is TRBJ2-1; 13 bases map to TRBD2. The specimen was whole blood, collected in connection with sensitization to the hapten diphenylcyclopropenone (DPC). This sequence was found in a woman aged 40 to 50 with alopecia areata. Some clones in this sample may be carry-over from other donors' samples. The CDR3 loop is CASAAGLAGDGHIF. The CDR3 bases are TGCGCCAGCGCCGCCGGACTAGCGGGAGATGGACACATCTTC.